Given below is one TCR beta chain in context. Antigen specificity is unknown. Profiled with immunoSEQ multiplex PCR; TCRdb holds only in-frame clones, not every one. The sample lists 300,000 or so clones; around 74% were seen once. The record originates from a study of shared clonotypes between healthy human individuals. Study at large: The donors, two women and a few men, were aged 18 to 49.

Study-level findings and limits: As a rule, naive subsets had a larger estimated richness than memory subsets.

CDR3 length: 16 residues. The germline CDR1 and CDR2 sequences are SGHDT and YYEEEE. J gave up 3 bases and V 3 bases, and 8 bases lay outside the gene matches. Sequences were obtained from memory CD4+ T cells sorted from blood. Subset described: CD45RA-negative fraction. The chain uses TRBV5-6 and TRBJ1-4; 7 nucleotides match TRBD1. The receptor's source is a man in his thirties or forties in good health. DNA for the CDR3: TGTGCCAGCAGCTCGCAGGGGGTTGGGGCTAATGAAAAACTGTTTTTT. This translates into CASSSQGVGANEKLFF.